The 25 T cell receptor beta chains in this list originate from one sample, sequenced in a study of T-cell memory formation after mild COVID-19. MiXCR was run by TCRdb on the 5' RACE reads, yielding one entry per CDR3 protein. The sample has hundreds of thousands of distinct CDR3 sequences; about 20% are singletons. The sample comprised PBMCs or a T cell subset sorted from them (not recorded which). The receptors shown here come from an adult woman who had mild COVID-19 (a few samples of this study predate the infection). Cell type and time point are not known.

The rearrangement uses TRBV9 and TRBJ1-5; D uncertain. Looked up from germline, CDR1 is SGDLS and CDR2 is YYNGEE. This CDR3 is 15 amino acids long. Trimming removed 0 bases at V and 7 bases at J, with 14 bases between. The DNA for the CDR3 is TGTGCCAGCAGCGTAGGACTGTCCCTCGAGCAGCCCCAGCATTTT. It is translated as CASSVGLSLEQPQHF.

The chain carries TRBV11-2 and TRBJ2-6, with D perhaps matching TRBD1 or TRBD2 (5 bases each). V was trimmed by 5 bases and J by 0 bases, leaving 11 bases between them. This CDR3 has 16 residues. Germline CDR1 SGHAT, CDR2 FQNNGV. CDR3 region: CASSPGTVSGANVLTF. In nucleotides, the CDR3 is TGTGCCAGCAGCCCCGGGACGGTCTCTGGGGCCAACGTCCTGACTTTC.

The chain uses TRBV12-3 or TRBV12-4 and TRBJ1-1; the D is unclear. V lost 7 bases and J 4 bases, leaving 16 bases between the germline ends. The CDR3 has 14 amino acids. CDR3 sequence reads: CASIPPRLGTEAFF. CDR3 coding DNA: TGTGCCAGCATCCCTCCCCGGCTGGGCACTGAAGCTTTCTTT.

This clonotype has just a few counts. V is TRBV6-5 and J is TRBJ1-1, with D tentatively TRBD1 (5 bases). CDR1 is MNHEY, CDR2 SVGAGI, per germline. The CDR3 loop spans 13 amino acids. V dropped 6 bases and J dropped 1 base, with 9 bases sitting between them. The chain's CDR3 is CASRNTGNTEAFF. CDR3 DNA sequence: TGTGCCAGCAGGAATACAGGGAACACTGAAGCTTTCTTT.

There are a few counts of this clonotype. The chain carries TRBV7-9 and TRBJ1-1; the match to TRBD1 covers 7 bases. J was trimmed by 3 bases and V by 6 bases; bases with no gene match: 13. Germline loops: CDR1 SEHNR, CDR2 FQNEAQ (reference sequence). CDR3 length: 16 residues. In DNA, the CDR3 is TGTGCCAGCAGTCACGGACAGGCCTCAAGATACACTGAAGCTTTCTTT. Protein product: CASSHGQASRYTEAFF.

The chain carries TRBV7-9 and TRBJ2-3; a weak D match, TRBD2 (5 bases). This CDR3 has 16 amino acids. Trimming shortened V by 5 bases and J by 2 bases, and 17 bases separated the two germline ends. CDR1 is SEHNR, CDR2 FQNEAQ, per germline (reference sequence). CDR3 region: CASSPNGLGFTDTQYF. For the CDR3, the DNA is TGTGCCAGCAGCCCAAACGGACTGGGCTTCACAGATACGCAGTATTTT.

This clonotype was observed a handful of times. CDR3 nucleotides: TGTGCCAGCAGTTCCCTCCGCGGGATCAATGAGCAGTTCTTC. Translating it yields CASSSLRGINEQFF. The gene calls are TRBV27 and TRBJ2-1; TRBD2 might be the D (6 bases). The length of the CDR3 is 14 residues. CDR1 is MNHEY and CDR2 is SMNVEV in the germline V gene (reference sequence). V was cut by 4 bases and J by 6 bases, with 13 bases left in between.

This rearrangement joins TRBV2 to TRBJ2-2, with unresolved D. The CDR3 length is 13 residues. Germline V gene lookup returns CDR1 SNHLY and CDR2 FYNNEI. V was pared by 6 bases and J by 5 bases, with 10 bases between. In DNA, the CDR3 is TGTGCCAGCAGGCCATATGGGACCGGGGAGCTGTTTTTT. Its protein product is CASRPYGTGELFF.

In this sample, this clonotype turned up a few times. This sequence joins TRBV5-1 and TRBJ2-1; 7 bases line up with TRBD2. The germline gives CDR1 SGHRS, CDR2 YFSETQ. The CDR3 totals 14 residues. Trimming took 9 bases from V and 5 from J; bases not matched to a gene: 11. CDR3 in amino acids: CATSKGLADNEQFF. The CDR3 bases are TGCGCCACCTCTAAGGGCCTAGCGGACAATGAGCAGTTCTTC. The entire variable domain, with the rest obtained from reference TRBV5-1 and TRBJ2-1, is as follows: KAGVTQTPRYLIKTRGQQVTLSCSPISGHRSVSWYQQTPGQGLQFLFEYFSETQRNKGNFPGRFSGRQFSNSRSEMNVSTLELGDSALYLCATSKGLADNEQFFGPGTRLTVL.

The chain combines TRBV4-2 with TRBJ1-2; the D gene is possibly TRBD1 (6 bases). The ends were cut back, 2 bases at V and 13 bases at J, with 20 bases in the middle. From germline, CDR1 is LGHNA and CDR2 YNFKEQ. This CDR3 is 14 amino acids long. Here the CDR3 reads CASSQTLGQYFTTF. The CDR3 DNA reads as TGTGCCAGCAGCCAAACCCTAGGACAGTATTTTACCACCTTC.

This clonotype was seen many times. The V gene is TRBV5-1, the J gene TRBJ2-5; 8 bases fit TRBD2. Germline CDR1 and CDR2: SGHRS and YFSETQ. Trimming at V came to 0 bases and at J to 1 base, leaving 8 bases not matched to a gene. This CDR3 has 17 amino acids. CDR3 sequence (DNA): TGCGCCAGCAGCTTGGCCGTAGCGGGACCCCTCCAAGAGACCCAGTACTTC. Encoded protein: CASSLAVAGPLQETQYF.

This clonotype was picked up a small number of times. The chain recombines TRBV6-1 with TRBJ2-7; D may be TRBD1 or TRBD2 (6 bases each). V was shortened by 2 bases and J by 9 bases, with 14 bases between the two germline ends. CDR1 is MNHNS, CDR2 SASEGT, per germline. The CDR3 covers 13 residues. CDR3 residues: CASSEWTAGGQYF. CDR3 sequence (DNA): TGTGCCAGCAGTGAATGGACAGCCGGGGGGCAGTACTTC.

V is TRBV5-6 and J is TRBJ2-1; 13 nucleotides line up with TRBD2. The CDR3 is 16 amino acids. Per germline, CDR1 SGHDT and CDR2 YYEEEE. The J segment lost 4 bases and the V segment lost 4 bases, leaving 5 bases of the junction unmatched. The CDR3 nucleotides are TGTGCCAGCAGCGGTGGGACTAGCGGGGAATACAATGAGCAGTTCTTC. It translates to CASSGGTSGEYNEQFF.

This clonotype was detected a few times. The V call is TRBV15, the J call TRBJ2-1; 8 bases match TRBD2. CDR1 and CDR2 from the germline V gene are LNHNV and YYDKDF (reference sequence). Trimming cost V 6 bases and J 3 bases; bases outside gene matches: 13. The length of the CDR3 is 17 residues. CDR3 loop: CATRHRGGGKIYNEQFF. Here the CDR3 DNA reads TGTGCCACCAGGCACCGGGGGGGCGGGAAGATCTACAATGAGCAGTTCTTC.

This clonotype was seen a few times. V is TRBV6-6 and J is TRBJ1-6; 11 positions agree with TRBD1. J lost 7 bases, V lost 4 bases, and 6 bases had no gene match. This CDR3 contains 16 residues. From germline, CDR1 is MNHNY and CDR2 SVGAGI (reference sequence). As DNA, the CDR3 is TGTGCCAGCAGTTTCAGGACAGGGGGCTACAATTCACCCCTCCACTTT. Its translation: CASSFRTGGYNSPLHF.

The gene calls are TRBV7-3 and TRBJ2-3; 8 nucleotides line up with TRBD1. Germline CDR1 is SGHTA and CDR2 is FQGTGA. The CDR3 length is 16 residues. The ends lost 5 bases at V and 2 bases at J; junction bases unmatched: 9. The CDR3 protein is CASSPKDREFTDTQYF. The CDR3 bases are TGTGCCAGCAGCCCCAAGGACAGGGAGTTCACAGATACGCAGTATTTT.

V is TRBV25-1 and J is TRBJ2-7; D is unclear. The V end lost 2 bases, the J end lost 4 bases, and 9 bases lay between the germline ends. This CDR3 is 13 amino acids long. In germline, CDR1 is MGHDK, CDR2 SYGVNS. Here the CDR3 DNA reads TGTGCCAGCAGTGAAGGTACTGATTACGAGCAGTACTTC. It specifies CASSEGTDYEQYF.

This clonotype was detected ten times or more. CDR3 DNA: TGTGCCAGCAGCTACCGGGACAGGGCCGGCAATGAGCAGTTCTTC. Its translation: CASSYRDRAGNEQFF. V and J are TRBV7-8 and TRBJ2-1, with 9 bases identical to TRBD1. The CDR3 is 15 residues long. The germline gives CDR1 SGHVS, CDR2 FQNEAQ. The J segment lost 6 bases and the V segment lost 4 bases, leaving 7 bases of the junction unmatched.

This clonotype has more than one count but fewer than ten. The rearrangement joins TRBV12-3 or TRBV12-4 to TRBJ1-1; D is undetermined. The V end was cut by 6 bases, the J end by 4 bases, with 15 bases between. The CDR3 length is 14 residues. Written as DNA, the CDR3 is TGTGCCAGCAGCCTCGGGCGCGAGGGCACTGAAGCTTTCTTT. It codes for CASSLGREGTEAFF.

The V call is TRBV21-1, the J call TRBJ2-7; the table's TRBD1 call for D was not verified on the DNA. TRBV21-1 is annotated as a pseudogene. The CDR3 has 13 residues. The CDR3 region has the DNA TGTGCCAGCAGCAAAGGACAGGGGGGCGAGCAGTACTTC. Translated: CASSKGQGGEQYF.

The J gene is TRBJ2-3, the V gene TRBV7-2; the D call may be TRBD1 or TRBD2 (5 bases each). Germline V lookup: CDR1 SGHTA, CDR2 FQGNSA. V was trimmed by 10 bases and J by 2 bases, leaving 16 bases between them. The CDR3 spans 14 residues. CDR3 residues: CATWDPGTTDTQYF. The DNA for the CDR3 is TGTGCCACCTGGGACCCAGGGACCACAGATACGCAGTATTTT.

J is TRBJ2-3 and V is TRBV24-1, with 7 positions matching TRBD2. The CDR3 extends over 15 amino acids. The trim removed 3 bases at V and 6 bases at J, leaving 8 bases unmatched. Germline CDR1 reads KGHDR; CDR2 reads SFDVKD. As DNA, the CDR3 is TGTGCCACCAGTGATCCAAGGACTAGGACCGATACGCAGTATTTT. Amino acid sequence: CATSDPRTRTDTQYF.

The V and J genes are TRBV24-1 and TRBJ1-5; the D is unclear. This CDR3 spans 16 amino acids. CDR1 is KGHDR, CDR2 SFDVKD, per germline. Trimming cost V 4 bases and J 2 bases, with 14 bases left between them. For the CDR3, the DNA is TGTGCCACCAGTGACCCCGCCAAGGCCGGCAATCAGCCCCAGCATTTT. This codes for CATSDPAKAGNQPQHF.

V usage is TRBV5-1 and J usage is TRBJ2-5; a possible D gene is TRBD2 (6 bases). This CDR3 has 14 amino acids. The V and J ends lost 3 bases and 2 bases respectively, with 11 bases between them. The germline V gene encodes CDR1 SGHRS and CDR2 YFSETQ. CDR3 amino acids: CASSSRDSQETQYF. CDR3 bases: TGCGCCAGCAGCTCCCGGGACTCTCAAGAGACCCAGTACTTC. Complete variable domain (other parts from reference TRBV5-1 and TRBJ2-5): KAGVTQTPRYLIKTRGQQVTLSCSPISGHRSVSWYQQTPGQGLQFLFEYFSETQRNKGNFPGRFSGRQFSNSRSEMNVSTLELGDSALYLCASSSRDSQETQYFGPGTRLLVL.

At least ten counts were recorded for this clonotype. The genes are TRBV10-3 and TRBJ2-7, with 8 bases identical to TRBD1. With V trimmed by 2 bases and J by 7 bases, 7 bases remained unmatched. This CDR3 is built from 14 residues. In germline, CDR1 is ENHRY, CDR2 SYGVKD. The CDR3 DNA is TGTGCCATCAGTGAGGACAGGGGATTGGGAGAGCAGTACTTC. Translating gives CAISEDRGLGEQYF.